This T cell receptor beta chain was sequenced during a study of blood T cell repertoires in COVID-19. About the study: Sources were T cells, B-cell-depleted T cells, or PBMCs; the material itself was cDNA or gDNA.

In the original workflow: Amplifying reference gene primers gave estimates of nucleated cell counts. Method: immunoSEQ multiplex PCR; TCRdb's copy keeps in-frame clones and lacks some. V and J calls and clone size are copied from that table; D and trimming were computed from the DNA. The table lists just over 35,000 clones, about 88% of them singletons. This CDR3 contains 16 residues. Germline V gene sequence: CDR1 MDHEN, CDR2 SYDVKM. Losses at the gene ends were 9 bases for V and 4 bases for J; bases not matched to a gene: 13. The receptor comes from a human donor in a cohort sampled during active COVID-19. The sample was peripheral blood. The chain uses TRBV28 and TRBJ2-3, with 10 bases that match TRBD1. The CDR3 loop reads CASRRDRGLGADTQYF. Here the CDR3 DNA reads TGTGCCAGTCGCCGGGACAGGGGTTTAGGGGCAGATACGCAGTATTTT.